This T cell receptor beta chain was captured in a study of breast tumors, draining lymph nodes, adjacent tissues. Axillary draining lymph nodes of breast cancer patients supplied the node samples. Study findings and constraints: Tumor and nontumor repertoires were significantly more similar in luminal-like than in basal-like breast cancer. Tumors had less TCR diversity than lymph nodes, more than nontumor tissue. Most tumor T cells seemingly derive from lymph node, then expand in tumor.

About this clonotype: Its antigen remains unknown. One junction end disagrees with the germline gene, perhaps due to a read error.

A single record per CDR3 protein comes from TCRdb applying MiXCR to the multiplex PCR reads. The table has 200,000 to 300,000 distinct CDR3 sequences, about 30% seen once. This CDR3 is built from 14 residues. Germline V CDR1 and CDR2: SGHAT, FQNNGV. The sequenced sample consisted of axillary lymph node tissue. The receptor was derived from a female donor with breast cancer. Some clones in this sample may be carry-over from other donors' samples. The chain uses TRBV11-2 and TRBJ2-1; 11 positions match TRBD2. CDR3 sequence: CANSFSGRVYEQFF. In nucleotides, the CDR3 is TGTGCCAACAGCTTTAGCGGGAGGGTATATGAGCAGTTCTTC.